The entry that follows covers one TCR beta chain sequence. Its antigen is not known. Some clones are missing from TCRdb's copy, which holds only in-frame ones; the method was immunoSEQ multiplex PCR. In the table there are approximately 60,000 clones, 75% to 90% of which are singletons. Trimming took off 3 bases at V and 0 bases at J, with 12 bases between the two ends. The germline gives CDR1 LGHNA, CDR2 YNFKEQ. The CDR3 has 16 residues. This record comes from a study of OX40 agonist ivuxolimab in advanced cancers. Study context: Partial responses occurred in three patients (one hepatocellular carcinoma, two cutaneous melanoma). The study's findings and limits: At doses 0.1 to 3.0 mg/kg, CD4+ and CD8+ clones expanded.

Sequenced here: CD4+ or CD8+ T cells sorted from blood, sampled in a trial of the OX40 agonist ivuxolimab. The sequence was collected from an adult with an advanced solid tumor such as melanoma, head and neck, liver or kidney cancer. V and J are TRBV4-2 and TRBJ2-1; maybe TRBD2 (5 bases). CDR3 nucleotides: TGTGCCAGCAGCCAGCCAGCGGTAAGCTCCTACAATGAGCAGTTCTTC. It specifies CASSQPAVSSYNEQFF.